This is a list of T cell receptor beta chains from one sample in a study of CD8 T cells in Susac syndrome. TCRdb re-called the immunoSEQ multiplex PCR reads with MiXCR, one entry per CDR3 protein. Found here are hundreds of thousands of distinct CDR3 sequences, 85% to 90% of them singletons; the top ten hold 0.12%. Source material: CD8+ T cells from PBMCs. Receptors originate from a human donor with multiple sclerosis. Each CDR3 is given with its conserved first and last residue. Fields, in order: CDR3 protein, CDR3 DNA, clone size, J gene, V gene, D gene. D genes are given only for firm matches. The size field is filled for only some rows; it gives once, few, many or a size class.

CASSRSLLAGGGTDTQYF | TGCGCCAGCAGCCGGTCCCTACTAGCGGGAGGGGGTACAGATACGCAGTATTTT | NA | TRBJ2-3 | TRBV4-1 | TRBD2
CASSLSFGLAGDGHNEQFF | TGTGCCAGCAGTTTATCGTTTGGACTAGCGGGAGATGGGCACAATGAGCAGTTCTTC | NA | TRBJ2-1 | TRBV27 | TRBD2
CAWSVTGVEAFF | TGTGCCTGGAGCGTAACAGGGGTCGAAGCTTTCTTT | NA | TRBJ1-1 | TRBV30 | TRBD1
CASSQVGPPDEQFF | TGCGCCAGCAGCCAAGTGGGACCCCCCGATGAGCAGTTCTTC | NA | TRBJ2-1 | TRBV4-1 | NA
CAWSPLGPEAFF | TGTGCCTGGAGCCCATTAGGGCCTGAAGCTTTCTTT | once | TRBJ1-1 | TRBV30 | NA
CASSRGGARKGNTIYF | TGTGCCAGCAGCCGGGGGGGAGCACGAAAGGGAAACACCATATATTTT | once | TRBJ1-3 | TRBV7-9 | NA
CASSRIPGYQETQYF | TGTGCCAGCAGCCGGATCCCAGGGTACCAAGAGACCCAGTACTTC | NA | TRBJ2-5 | TRBV7-6 | NA
CASSLAPFGEMKYNEQFF | TGTGCCAGCAGCTTAGCCCCATTCGGGGAGATGAAATACAATGAGCAGTTCTTC | NA | TRBJ2-1 | TRBV7-9 | NA
CASSQDVSRYTGDTEAFF | TGCGCCAGCAGCCAAGATGTATCACGATACACAGGGGACACTGAAGCTTTCTTT | NA | TRBJ1-1 | TRBV4-1 | TRBD1
CASSGRGVPYEQYF | TGTGCCAGCAGCGGCAGGGGAGTCCCCTACGAGCAGTACTTC | once | TRBJ2-7 | TRBV7-9 | NA
CASSYGRTEEQYF | TGTGCCAGCAGTTACGGTAGGACCGAAGAGCAGTACTTC | NA | TRBJ2-7 | TRBV6-5 | NA
CASSQPADRRTGNTIYF | TGCGCCAGCAGTCAACCCGCCGACAGGAGAACTGGAAACACCATATATTTT | NA | TRBJ1-3 | TRBV23-1 | NA
CASGNSYEQYF | TGTGCCTCCGGGAATTCCTACGAGCAGTACTTC | few | TRBJ2-7 | TRBV27 | NA
CASSQEHPEAFF | TGCGCCAGCAGCCAAGAACACCCTGAAGCTTTCTTT | NA | TRBJ1-1 | TRBV4-1 | NA
CASSQERTNTEAFF | TGCGCCAGCAGCCAAGAAAGAACGAACACTGAAGCTTTCTTT | NA | TRBJ1-1 | TRBV4-1 | NA
CSARRGHGTEAFF | TGCAGTGCTCGTAGGGGGCACGGGACTGAAGCTTTCTTT | once | TRBJ1-1 | TRBV20-1 | TRBD1
CSVETGHLYEQYF | TGCAGCGTTGAAACGGGACACCTTTACGAGCAGTACTTC | few | TRBJ2-7 | TRBV29-1 | NA
CASSSGEGQPYEQYF | TGTGCCAGCAGTTCCGGGGAGGGACAGCCCTACGAGCAGTACTTC | NA | TRBJ2-7 | TRBV27 | NA
CASSLGPLHFEHVHEQYF | TGTGCCAGTAGCCTGGGGCCCTTGCACTTCGAACATGTCCACGAGCAGTACTTC | NA | TRBJ2-7 | TRBV19 | NA
CASSLSVTSPQHF | TGCGCCAGCAGCTTGTCGGTGACGTCGCCCCAGCATTTT | NA | TRBJ1-5 | TRBV5-1 | NA
CASGTGTINEQYF | TGTGCCAGCGGGACAGGAACTATTAACGAGCAGTACTTC | NA | TRBJ2-7 | TRBV19 | TRBD1
CAGATSGNNEQFF | TGTGCCGGCGCGACTAGCGGGAACAATGAGCAGTTCTTC | NA | TRBJ2-1 | TRBV12-3/TRBV12-4 | TRBD2
CASSLKPGGLEQYF | TGTGCCAGCAGCTTAAAGCCGGGGGGGCTCGAGCAGTACTTC | NA | TRBJ2-7 | TRBV11-2 | TRBD2
CSVEHPGYEQYF | TGCAGCGTTGAACATCCAGGCTACGAGCAGTACTTC | few | TRBJ2-7 | TRBV29-1 | NA
CAIRGLATSTDTQYF | TGTGCCATCAGGGGACTAGCGACTAGCACAGATACGCAGTATTTT | NA | TRBJ2-3 | TRBV10-3 | TRBD2
CAGTSGVTDTQYF | TGTGCCGGAACTAGCGGGGTCACAGATACGCAGTATTTT | NA | TRBJ2-3 | TRBV30 | TRBD2
CASSAEAGTSNEQFF | TGTGCCAGCAGCGCGGAAGCCGGGACTAGTAATGAGCAGTTCTTC | NA | TRBJ2-1 | TRBV7-9 | TRBD2
CASSDPGGGASGELFF | TGCGCCAGCAGTGACCCTGGCGGGGGGGCATCCGGGGAGCTGTTTTTT | NA | TRBJ2-2 | TRBV10-2 | TRBD2
CSAKRLTTYEQYF | TGCAGTGCTAAACGTTTAACCACCTACGAGCAGTACTTC | NA | TRBJ2-7 | TRBV20-1 | NA